This T cell receptor (beta chain) was recovered during a study of OX40 agonist ivuxolimab in advanced cancers. Study context: Patients received the agonistic anti-OX40 (CD134) antibody ivuxolimab. Findings of the study overall: CD8+ T cells showed, on average, more clonal expansion than CD4+ cells. Clonal expansion was seen in CD4+ and CD8+ blood T cells by week 6 at 0.1 to 3.0 mg/kg.

V gave up 4 bases and J gave up 8 bases, with 15 bases separating them. The CDR3 covers 14 residues. CDR1 and CDR2 from the germline V gene are ENHRY and SYGVKD. Points on this clone: The antigen is undetermined.

Libraries were prepared by immunoSEQ multiplex PCR; TCRdb keeps only in-frame clonotypes and omits some of them. The table shows under 70,000 clones, with roughly 87% occurring only once. J is TRBJ2-1 and V is TRBV10-3; D is unresolved. This TCR was recovered from an adult with an advanced solid tumor such as melanoma, head and neck, liver or kidney cancer. Here the sequenced sample was CD4+ or CD8+ T cells sorted from blood, taken in a trial of the OX40 agonist ivuxolimab. DNA for the CDR3: TGTGCCATCAGTGTATCCCCAATTGGGGATGAGCAGTTCTTC. It codes for CAISVSPIGDEQFF.